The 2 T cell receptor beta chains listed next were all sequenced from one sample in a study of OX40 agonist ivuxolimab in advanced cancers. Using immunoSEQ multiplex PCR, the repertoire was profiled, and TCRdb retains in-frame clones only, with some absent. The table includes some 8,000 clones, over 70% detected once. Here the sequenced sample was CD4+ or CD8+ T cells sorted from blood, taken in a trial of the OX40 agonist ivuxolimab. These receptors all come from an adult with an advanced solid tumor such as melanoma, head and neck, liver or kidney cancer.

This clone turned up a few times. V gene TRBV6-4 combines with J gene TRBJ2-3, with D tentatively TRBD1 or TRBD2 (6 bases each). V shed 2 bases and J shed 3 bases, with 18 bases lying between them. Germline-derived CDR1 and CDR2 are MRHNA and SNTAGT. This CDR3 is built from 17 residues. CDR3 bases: TGTGCCAGCAGTGACGCGAGGGGGGCAGCGGCTACAGATACGCAGTATTTT. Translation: CASSDARGAAATDTQYF.

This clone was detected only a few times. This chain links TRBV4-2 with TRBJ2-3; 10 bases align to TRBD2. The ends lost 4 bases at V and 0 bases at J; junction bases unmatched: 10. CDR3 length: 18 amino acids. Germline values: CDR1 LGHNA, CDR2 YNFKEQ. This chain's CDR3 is CASSPLTAGGFSTDTQYF. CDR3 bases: TGTGCCAGCAGCCCCTTGACAGCGGGGGGGTTCAGCACAGATACGCAGTATTTT.